This T cell receptor (beta chain) was sequenced in a study of T cell repertoires in cytomegalovirus infection (dated by TCRdb to between 2018 and 2021). Notes on the research overall: Donor HLA type was relevant to the analysis, as public TCR beta signatures indicated carriage of CMV infection together with the matching HLA type.

What the authors observed across the whole study: The ex vivo response was dominated by HLA-C-restricted CMV-specific TCR beta clonotypes, which also provided the single most frequent clonotype in two of eight donors. Cumulative frequency of public TCR beta family members discriminated carriers of CMV infection plus the relevant HLA type in this cohort and an independent roughly 320-donor cohort.

CDR1 and CDR2 (ENHRY, SYGVKD) derive from the germline V gene. The CDR3 numbers 16 residues from cysteine through phenylalanine. The sequence is cut down to CDR3 DNA, 48 bases in frame from base 1. Trimming removed 4 bases from V and 1 base from J, leaving 17 bases between the germline ends. Details on this clonotype: Its antigen target is currently unknown. No base quality values were provided; no much bigger clone lies one nucleotide off.

Sequencing was carried out with an Illumina HiSeq 1500. The public reads were quality trimmed at Q25 with fastp and then assembled into clones with MiXCR by TCRdb, keeping productive beta chains. Duplicate CDR3 protein sequences are folded into a single record with the most common DNA and genes. A total of 170,000 or so distinct CDR3 sequences appear in this sample, approximately 18% of them only once. Roughly 24% of the sample is in the top ten clones. The sequence links TRBV10-3 to TRBJ2-7; the D gene is tentatively TRBD1 or TRBD2, each matching 5 bases. This TCR came from a human donor in good health (CMV status not recorded). Some clones in this sample may be carry-over from other donors' samples. Material for sequencing was CD8+ T cells from PBMCs. The sequenced DNA: TGTGCCATCAGTGGTAGCACGGCTGGGGGATCCTACGAGCAGTACTTC. Its translation is CAISGSTAGGSYEQYF.